These 15 T cell receptor beta chains came from one sample sequenced in a study of shared clonotypes between healthy human individuals. Measured with immunoSEQ multiplex PCR; TCRdb has only the in-frame clones, and not every one. This sample has more than 2,000,000 clones, with approximately 95% found just once. Sequencing was done on a sample of naive CD4+ T cells from PBMCs. Subset denoted: CD45RA+ positively selected. All receptors derive from a man aged 18 to 30 in good health. Some clones in this sample may be carry-over from other donors' samples.

The chain combines TRBV5-1 with TRBJ2-2, with 7 bases identical to TRBD1. Trimming at V came to 4 bases and at J to 6 bases, leaving 9 bases not matched to a gene. Germline CDR1 and CDR2: SGHRS and YFSETQ. The CDR3 runs to 15 residues. CDR3 sequence: CASSTGTVTAGELFF. The CDR3 DNA is TGCGCCAGCAGCACCGGGACAGTTACCGCCGGGGAGCTGTTTTTT. Full variable domain (rest looked up from reference TRBV5-1 and TRBJ2-2): KAGVTQTPRYLIKTRGQQVTLSCSPISGHRSVSWYQQTPGQGLQFLFEYFSETQRNKGNFPGRFSGRQFSNSRSEMNVSTLELGDSALYLCASSTGTVTAGELFFGEGSRLTVL.

V usage is TRBV6-5 and J usage is TRBJ1-1; D ambiguous. In germline, CDR1 is MNHEY, CDR2 SVGAGI. The CDR3 has 14 residues. V was shortened by 6 bases and J by 1 base, with 12 bases between the two germline ends. In DNA, the CDR3 is TGTGCCAGCAGCAGCCTATTAGGGAACACTGAAGCTTTCTTT. Residues: CASSSLLGNTEAFF.

The V call is TRBV4-2, the J call TRBJ1-5; TRBD1 is a possible D gene (5 bases). Germline CDR1 and CDR2: LGHNA and YNFKEQ. V was clipped by 0 bases and J by 11 bases, with 14 bases between them. This CDR3 has 14 amino acids. CDR3 loop: CASSQESWGGSQHF. For the CDR3, the DNA is TGTGCCAGCAGCCAAGAATCATGGGGGGGGTCCCAGCATTTT.

The V call is TRBV28, the J call TRBJ2-2; 7 bases align to TRBD1. CDR3 size: 16 residues. The germline CDR1 and CDR2 sequences are MDHEN and SYDVKM. The V and J ends lost 5 bases and 0 bases, in that order; junction bases with no gene match: 6. CDR3 residues: CASSLMGTANTGELFF. Here the CDR3 DNA reads TGTGCCAGCAGTCTCATGGGGACAGCGAACACCGGGGAGCTGTTTTTT.

The chain uses TRBV18 and TRBJ1-4, with D possibly being TRBD1 (6 bases). The CDR3 runs 14 residues. Looked up from germline, CDR1 is KGHSH and CDR2 is LQKENI. Trimming stripped 6 bases from V and 2 bases from J, with 10 bases between. CDR3 sequence (DNA): TGTGCCAGCTCGTACAGGGTTACTAATGAAAAACTGTTTTTT. It is translated as CASSYRVTNEKLFF.

This clone occurred once. Other DNA sequences in the sample encode the same CDR3. The chain has TRBV6-1 and TRBJ2-5; no reliable D call. Germline assignment: CDR1 MNHNS and CDR2 SASEGT. The CDR3 is made up of 11 amino acids. The germline V and J ends were trimmed by 8 bases and 5 bases, with 9 bases remaining between them. CDR3 in amino acids: CASGVGETQYF. CDR3 sequence (DNA): TGTGCCAGCGGGGTCGGGGAGACCCAGTACTTC.

The V and J genes are TRBV15 and TRBJ1-4, with D perhaps TRBD1 (6 bases). Trimming shortened V by 5 bases and J by 8 bases, and 18 bases separated the two germline ends. Germline loops: CDR1 LNHNV, CDR2 YYDKDF (reference sequence). The CDR3 contains 15 residues. CDR3 nucleotides: TGTGCCACCAGCCGAGGGGGGACGACACGGGAAAAACTGTTTTTT. Translation: CATSRGGTTREKLFF.

The chain is built from TRBV5-1 and TRBJ2-5, with 9 bases matching TRBD2. The J segment lost 5 bases and the V segment lost 2 bases, leaving 10 bases of the junction unmatched. The CDR3 totals 16 residues. The germline CDR1 and CDR2 sequences are SGHRS and YFSETQ. CDR3 sequence: CASSFGLAGFLETQYF. As DNA, the CDR3 is TGCGCCAGCAGCTTTGGGCTAGCGGGATTTTTGGAGACCCAGTACTTC.

The chain carries TRBV4-2 and TRBJ2-3; 7 bases map to TRBD2. J lost 7 bases, V lost 0 bases, and 7 bases had no gene match. CDR1 is LGHNA, CDR2 YNFKEQ, per germline. There are 15 residues in the CDR3. The CDR3 reads CASSQDSGAGNTQYF. The CDR3 bases are TGTGCCAGCAGCCAAGACTCGGGAGCGGGAAATACGCAGTATTTT.

The J gene is TRBJ2-7, the V gene TRBV29-1, with 9 bases fitting TRBD2. Germline values: CDR1 SQVTM, CDR2 ANQGSEA. The trim removed 4 bases at V and 6 bases at J, leaving 7 bases unmatched. This CDR3 is 13 amino acids long. The CDR3 nucleotides are TGCAGCGTTGGCGGGGGGGCTCTGCGCGAGCAGTACTTC. Translated: CSVGGGALREQYF.

The CDR3 nucleotides are TGTGCCAGCAGCCCCCCCGGCGGGAGTGGGACCGGGGAGCTGTTTTTT. It encodes CASSPPGGSGTGELFF. V usage is TRBV7-9 and J usage is TRBJ2-2, with TRBD2 matching over 7 bases. The V gene's germline CDR1 is SEHNR and CDR2 FQNEAQ (reference sequence). The CDR3 spans 16 residues. Germline trimming cut 5 bases from V and 5 bases from J; bases unmatched to any gene: 11.

V is TRBV5-4 and J is TRBJ2-2; 10 bases fit TRBD2. Germline V gene data show CDR1 as SGHNT and CDR2 as YYREEE (reference sequence). V lost 2 bases, J lost 4 bases, and 5 bases stayed unmatched. The CDR3 totals 16 residues. The CDR3 here is CASSLAGGPGTGELFF. The CDR3 DNA follows: TGTGCCAGCAGCTTAGCGGGAGGGCCGGGCACCGGGGAGCTGTTTTTT.

The J gene is TRBJ2-2, the V gene TRBV5-1, with D perhaps matching TRBD1 or TRBD2 (5 bases each). Germline lookup yields CDR1 SGHRS and CDR2 YFSETQ. Trimming shortened V by 3 bases and J by 0 bases, and 12 bases separated the two germline ends. The CDR3 runs to 16 residues. This chain's CDR3 is CASSWGPTTNTGELFF. In nucleotides, the CDR3 is TGCGCCAGCAGCTGGGGACCAACCACGAACACCGGGGAGCTGTTTTTT.

The chain has TRBV2 and TRBJ2-5; a weak D match, TRBD2 (5 bases). V was cut by 7 bases and J by 8 bases, with 11 bases left in between. CDR3 length: 11 amino acids. In germline, CDR1 is SNHLY, CDR2 FYNNEI. CDR3 residues: CASTVEGTQYF. Written as DNA, the CDR3 is TGTGCCAGCACCGTAGAGGGAACCCAGTACTTC.

V and J are TRBV7-3 and TRBJ1-1, with a possible D match to TRBD1 (5 bases). Germline lookup yields CDR1 SGHTA and CDR2 FQGTGA. Between the trimmed V and J ends, which lost 5 bases and 10 bases, there was a span of 14 bases. CDR3 length: 12 amino acids. The CDR3 sequence: CASSPPGGGAFF. The CDR3 region has the DNA TGTGCCAGCAGCCCCCCGGGGGGGGGAGCTTTCTTT.